The clone carrying this T cell receptor beta chain was seen a few times. Its antigen remains unidentified. The sample comes from a study of blood T cells in healthy people across ages. General study findings and limits: In long-lived donors, naive CD4+ cell counts and diversity exceeded those of aged donors.

Germline V gene sequence: CDR1 MNHEY, CDR2 SVGAGI. V gave up 5 bases and J gave up 7 bases; unmatched junction bases: 8. The CDR3 is 16 amino acids. A second about 7 to 12 cycle PCR used barcoded and J-beta primers. The template-switch adaptor was a 5' adaptor with 12 random nucleotides. It tagged each cDNA molecule. From the 5' RACE reads, TCRdb called clonotypes with MiXCR, one entry per CDR3 protein. The repertoire holds approximately 1,000,000 distinct CDR3 sequences, with 35% to 55% as singletons. Sequencing input: blood. This receptor was identified in a woman in her sixties or seventies in good health. This rearrangement joins TRBV6-5 to TRBJ2-1; 13 nucleotides align to TRBD2. The CDR3 reads CASSHRTSGRRNEQFF. Written as DNA, the CDR3 is TGTGCCAGCAGTCACCGGACTAGCGGGAGACGAAATGAGCAGTTCTTC.